The sequence of this T cell receptor beta chain was determined in a study of PD-L1 blockade in urothelial cancer. Study at large: Most of the 29 patients were males with bladder-origin urothelial cancer.

Study findings and constraints: Durable-benefit patients had greater expansion of tumor-associated blood clones at 3 weeks.

To note about this clone: Antigen: not known.

Sequencing was performed with immunoSEQ multiplex PCR; in TCRdb, only in-frame clones are kept and a portion is missing. Here the sample spans tens of thousands of clones, about 89% being singletons. The time point was: peripheral blood 6 weeks after treatment start. Urothelial carcinoma in patients was locally advanced or metastatic. The specimen comprised PBMCs, sampled around atezolizumab (anti-PD-L1) treatment. The sequence was collected from a man of 80 years or more with urothelial cancer.

Here the CDR3 DNA reads TGTGCCAGCAGCTCAGGGAACTATGGCTACACCTTC. Translating gives CASSSGNYGYTF. The chain links TRBV9 to TRBJ1-2, with D perhaps TRBD1 (5 bases). The CDR3 spans 12 residues. V dropped 4 bases and J dropped 2 bases, with 6 bases sitting between them. CDR1 is SGDLS and CDR2 is YYNGEE in the germline V gene.